The 7 T cell receptor beta chains reported below all come from one sample, sequenced in a study of CD8 T cells in Susac syndrome. Random-hexamer reverse transcription was applied to roughly 0.5 to 1 ug RNA. TCRdb fed the immunoSEQ multiplex PCR reads into MiXCR, producing one record per CDR3 protein. The sample records roughly 88,000 distinct CDR3 sequences, around 96% being singletons. What was sequenced was CD8+ T cells from PBMCs. These receptors were taken from a human donor with Susac syndrome.

V and J are TRBV12-3 or TRBV12-4 and TRBJ2-7; the D gene could be TRBD1 or TRBD2 (5 bases each). There are 14 residues in the CDR3. The V and J ends lost 6 bases and 2 bases respectively, with 14 bases between them. The CDR3 sequence is CASSTPGPPYEQYF. DNA for the CDR3: TGTGCCAGCAGCACTCCGGGGCCTCCCTACGAGCAGTACTTC.

The V gene is TRBV19, the J gene TRBJ1-1; the match to TRBD1 covers 7 bases. The trim removed 7 bases at V and 1 base at J, leaving 6 bases unmatched. The CDR3 sequence is 14 residues long. Germline V CDR1 and CDR2: LNHDA, SQIVND (reference sequence). CDR3 sequence (DNA): TGTGCCAGTATGCGGGAGGGGGCGAACACTGAAGCTTTCTTT. This gives the protein CASMREGANTEAFF.

The chain has TRBV5-6 and TRBJ1-1; 12 bases are shared with TRBD1. Germline CDR1 reads SGHDT; CDR2 reads YYEEEE. With V trimmed by 4 bases and J by 0 bases, 7 bases remained unmatched. CDR3 length equals 17 residues. CDR3 DNA: TGTGCCAGCAGCCCCCTGGGACAGGGGGCCTTGAACACTGAAGCTTTCTTT. Translating gives CASSPLGQGALNTEAFF.

The chain carries TRBV15 and TRBJ2-3; perhaps TRBD1 as D (5 bases). Germline values: CDR1 LNHNV, CDR2 YYDKDF (reference sequence). V dropped 1 base and J dropped 0 bases, with 11 bases sitting between them. The CDR3 is made up of 16 amino acids. CDR3 DNA: TGTGCCACCAGCAGAGTTCCCAGGGTGAGCACAGATACGCAGTATTTT. Its protein product is CATSRVPRVSTDTQYF. The full variable domain, with the rest looked up from reference TRBV15 and TRBJ2-3, is DAMVIQNPRYQVTQFGKPVTLSCSQTLNHNVMYWYQQKSSQAPKLLFHYYDKDFNNEADTPDNFQSRRPNTSFCFLDIRSPGLGDTAMYLCATSRVPRVSTDTQYFGPGTRLTVL.

The chain links TRBV24-1 to TRBJ2-1; D ambiguous. V was clipped by 9 bases and J by 9 bases, with 11 bases between them. The CDR3 covers 11 residues. Looked up from germline, CDR1 is KGHDR and CDR2 is SFDVKD. The DNA of the CDR3 is TGTGCCACCGAAAAGGGTGGTGAGCAGTTCTTC. This encodes CATEKGGEQFF.

The chain couples TRBV20-1 to TRBJ2-1, with D perhaps assigned TRBD1 or TRBD2 (6 bases each). CDR3 length: 14 residues. Trimming took off 6 bases at V and 6 bases at J, with 18 bases between the two ends. The germline V gene has CDR1 DFQATT and CDR2 SNEGSKA (reference sequence). The CDR3 sequence: CSALTWGAGNEQFF. CDR3 in DNA: TGCAGTGCGCTCACCTGGGGGGCCGGCAATGAGCAGTTCTTC.

The J gene is TRBJ2-5, the V gene TRBV2; unclear D gene. CDR1 and CDR2 from the germline V gene are SNHLY and FYNNEI. The ends were cut back, 7 bases at V and 5 bases at J, with 11 bases in the middle. This CDR3 contains 12 residues. CDR3 loop: CASIASSETQYF. Here the CDR3 DNA reads TGTGCCAGCATAGCTAGTAGTGAGACCCAGTACTTC.